Shown below are 32 T cell receptor beta chains from a single sample sequenced in a study of shared clonotypes between healthy human individuals. Here immunoSEQ multiplex PCR was the method, and the copy in TCRdb shows in-frame clones only, minus some. Of about 700,000 clones listed, around 74% are singletons. Sequences were obtained from memory CD4+ T cells sorted from blood. Subset reported: CD45RA-negative fraction. These receptors all come from a woman aged 30 to 39 in good health.

This clone has only a few counts. This chain connects TRBV6-5 to TRBJ2-7; TRBD2 matches 8 bases. The germline V gene has CDR1 MNHEY and CDR2 SVGAGI. The CDR3 consists of 14 residues. Trimming removed 7 bases from V and 1 base from J; junction bases left unmatched: 6. The chain's CDR3 is CASKGGRRSYEQYF. The CDR3 coding sequence is TGTGCCAGCAAGGGCGGGAGGCGTTCCTACGAGCAGTACTTC.

The chain links TRBV28 to TRBJ1-2, with D uncertain. V lost 1 base to trimming and J lost 2 bases, with 5 bases between them. CDR1 is MDHEN, CDR2 SYDVKM, per germline. This CDR3 region has 13 residues. CDR3 DNA: TGTGCCAGCAGTTTATACGGGAACTATGGCTACACCTTC. Encoded protein: CASSLYGNYGYTF.

V gene TRBV6-5 combines with J gene TRBJ1-2; D gene uncertain. The CDR3 extends over 15 amino acids. The V gene lost 2 bases and the J gene lost 3 bases, with 13 bases spanning the gap. CDR1 and CDR2 (germline): MNHEY, SVGAGI. CDR3 bases: TGTGCCAGCAGTTACCTCGTAGGATCTGACTATGGCTACACCTTC. This translates into CASSYLVGSDYGYTF.

The chain employs TRBV27 and TRBJ2-1, with D possibly TRBD1 on 6 matching bases. The CDR3 sequence is 17 residues long. V was cut by 0 bases and J by 7 bases, with 19 bases left in between. The germline CDR1 and CDR2 sequences are MNHEY and SMNVEV (reference sequence). The CDR3 is CASSLSPGQGSGNEQFF. The DNA for the CDR3 is TGTGCCAGCAGTTTATCCCCTGGGCAGGGGTCGGGTAATGAGCAGTTCTTC.

This chain joins TRBV11-2 and TRBJ2-1, with D perhaps given as TRBD1 or TRBD2 (7 bases each). With 5 bases removed from V and 7 bases from J, the gap between germline ends came to 15 bases. This CDR3 has 14 residues. The germline CDR1 and CDR2 sequences are SGHAT and FQNNGV. Here the CDR3 DNA reads TGTGCCAGCAGCCGGCGACAGGGAGGGAATGAGCAGTTCTTC. Its protein is CASSRRQGGNEQFF.

This clone was counted ten times or more. This rearrangement joins TRBV6-5 to TRBJ2-1, with 7 bases fitting TRBD2. Germline V gene data show CDR1 as MNHEY and CDR2 as SVGAGI. V dropped 5 bases and J dropped 3; count of bases not matched to a gene: 7. The CDR3 consists of 15 residues. The CDR3 region is CASSQERGIYNEQFF. The CDR3 DNA follows: TGTGCCAGCAGTCAAGAGCGGGGCATCTACAATGAGCAGTTCTTC.

The genes are TRBV7-9 and TRBJ2-7; TRBD1 matches at 9 bases. Looked up from germline, CDR1 is SEHNR and CDR2 is FQNEAQ (reference sequence). The trim removed 3 bases at V and 6 bases at J, leaving 6 bases unmatched. The CDR3 covers 14 residues. In DNA form, the CDR3 reads TGTGCCAGCAGCTTGGACTGGGACAGGGTCGAGCAGTACTTC. This encodes CASSLDWDRVEQYF. Based on the CDR3 plus reference TRBV7-9 and TRBJ2-7, the full variable domain is DTGVSQNPRHKITKRGQNVTFRCDPISEHNRLYWYRQTLGQGPEFLTYFQNEAQLEKSRLLSDRFSAERPKGSFSTLEIQRTEQGDSAMYLCASSLDWDRVEQYFGPGTRLTVT.

The chain's CDR3 is CSGRGEGQGKIEQFF. CDR3 DNA sequence: TGCAGCGGACGGGGTGAGGGACAGGGTAAAATTGAGCAGTTCTTC. The chain links TRBV29-1 to TRBJ2-1, with 9 bases lining up with TRBD1. This CDR3 has 15 residues. Germline assignment: CDR1 SQVTM and CDR2 ANQGSEA. Trimming removed 7 bases from V and 9 bases from J; junction bases left unmatched: 16.

The chain joins TRBV27 to TRBJ1-5, with 7 bases aligning to TRBD1. CDR1 MNHEY and CDR2 SMNVEV come from the germline V gene (reference sequence). The V and J ends lost 3 bases and 1 base, in that order; junction bases with no gene match: 3. CDR3 length: 15 amino acids. For the CDR3, the DNA is TGTGCCAGCAGTTTTGAGGGGGCCAGCAATCAGCCCCAGCATTTT. This sequence encodes CASSFEGASNQPQHF.

V gene TRBV28 combines with J gene TRBJ2-1; D gene uncertain. The V and J ends lost 5 bases and 3 bases respectively, with 23 bases between them. The CDR3 is made up of 18 amino acids. Looked up from germline, CDR1 is MDHEN and CDR2 is SYDVKM. The CDR3 region has the DNA TGTGCCAGCAGTCGGTACTCCATGGGCATAGTAGGCTACAATGAGCAGTTCTTC. The encoded protein is CASSRYSMGIVGYNEQFF.

This clone turned up a few times. The gene calls are TRBV5-1 and TRBJ2-7, with 11 nucleotides matching TRBD2. J lost 4 bases, V lost 4 bases, and 13 bases had no gene match. From germline, CDR1 is SGHRS and CDR2 YFSETQ. This CDR3 has 17 amino acids. The CDR3 loop reads CASSEGTSGYLAYEQYF. CDR3 DNA: TGCGCCAGCAGCGAAGGGACTAGCGGATACTTAGCGTACGAGCAGTACTTC.

The chain combines TRBV5-5 with TRBJ1-5; D not resolved. Deletions cut 0 bases from V and 0 bases from J, with 7 bases between. Germline V CDR1 and CDR2: SGHKS, YYEKEE (reference sequence). This CDR3 contains 15 residues. CDR3: CASSLGVYSNQPQHF. In DNA form, the CDR3 reads TGTGCCAGCAGCTTGGGAGTTTATAGCAATCAGCCCCAGCATTTT.

This sequence joins TRBV7-6 and TRBJ1-5, with a tentative D call TRBD1 (5 bases). Trimming removed 3 bases at V and 2 bases at J, with 14 bases between. Per germline, CDR1 SGHVS and CDR2 FNYEAQ. The CDR3 extends over 16 amino acids. The CDR3 reads CASSFGAGDRNQPQHF. The CDR3 DNA reads as TGTGCCAGCAGCTTTGGGGCCGGGGATCGCAATCAGCCCCAGCATTTT.

The rearrangement joins TRBV6-5 to TRBJ1-5; D is undetermined. V lost 4 bases and J lost 6, with 13 bases in between. Germline CDR1 and CDR2: MNHEY and SVGAGI. The CDR3 consists of 14 residues. The CDR3 here is CASSSAQWGQPQHF. The DNA for the CDR3 is TGTGCCAGCAGTTCGGCGCAGTGGGGTCAGCCCCAGCATTTT.

J is TRBJ2-7 and V is TRBV6-5; 7 nucleotides align to TRBD2. With V trimmed by 8 bases and J by 7 bases, 14 bases remained unmatched. Germline lookup yields CDR1 MNHEY and CDR2 SVGAGI. The CDR3 totals 14 residues. The CDR3 region is CASRGSGLTREQYF. The CDR3 DNA follows: TGTGCCAGCCGAGGATCGGGACTAACGAGGGAGCAGTACTTC.

The chain is built from TRBV10-1 and TRBJ2-7; no reliable D call. This CDR3 comprises 15 residues. V was clipped by 0 bases and J by 6 bases, with 15 bases between them. Germline CDR1 is WNHNN and CDR2 is SYGVQD (reference sequence). The CDR3 DNA is TGCGCCAGCAGTGAGTCTAAGGGTTTTTCCGGCGAGCAGTACTTC. Residues: CASSESKGFSGEQYF.

V usage is TRBV2 and J usage is TRBJ2-7; D is perhaps TRBD2 (5 bases). The CDR3 spans 15 residues. Germline V gene sequence: CDR1 SNHLY, CDR2 FYNNEI. V was trimmed by 9 bases and J by 2 bases, leaving 20 bases between them. The chain's CDR3 is CASRPPRAAPYEQYF. The CDR3 nucleotides read TGTGCCAGTAGACCCCCGAGGGCGGCCCCCTACGAGCAGTACTTC.

The chain employs TRBV5-1 and TRBJ1-1, with D possibly matching TRBD1 (5 bases). The CDR3 is 14 amino acids. The germline gives CDR1 SGHRS, CDR2 YFSETQ. V was shortened by 6 bases and J by 7 bases, with 19 bases between the two germline ends. The CDR3 sequence: CASMGEIASGEAFF. DNA of the CDR3: TGCGCCAGCATGGGGGAAATAGCTTCCGGTGAAGCTTTCTTT.

This clone was recorded once. Different DNA sequences within this sample yield the same CDR3. The chain carries TRBV18 and TRBJ1-1; D gene unclear. CDR1 and CDR2 from the germline V gene are KGHSH and LQKENI. V shed 4 bases and J shed 0 bases, with 6 bases lying between them. This CDR3 is built from 13 residues. CDR3 DNA sequence: TGTGCCAGCTCACTACGCATGAACACTGAAGCTTTCTTT. Translated: CASSLRMNTEAFF.

The chain is built from TRBV2 and TRBJ2-5; D gene uncertain. CDR3 length equals 11 residues. CDR1 and CDR2 from the germline V gene are SNHLY and FYNNEI. Trimming stripped 3 bases from V and 5 bases from J, with 4 bases between. As DNA, the CDR3 is TGTGCCAGCAGTGATTTGGAGACCCAGTACTTC. It codes for CASSDLETQYF.

The CDR3 here is CASSPSTGTGTEAFF. The CDR3 coding sequence is TGTGCCAGCAGTCCAAGTACCGGGACCGGGACTGAAGCTTTCTTT. The rearrangement joins TRBV27 to TRBJ1-1, with a possible D match to TRBD1 (5 bases). Germline CDR1 and CDR2: MNHEY and SMNVEV (reference sequence). V gave up 5 bases and J gave up 5 bases, with 18 bases separating them. CDR3 length: 15 amino acids.

The chain is built from TRBV19 and TRBJ1-3; D possibly corresponds to TRBD1 (6 bases). Germline V gives CDR1 LNHDA, CDR2 SQIVND (reference sequence). V was trimmed by 1 base and J by 8 bases, leaving 12 bases between them. The CDR3 consists of 14 residues. CDR3 DNA sequence: TGTGCCAGTAGTATAGGGGGGCGACCAGACACCATATATTTT. Translating gives CASSIGGRPDTIYF. The full variable domain, with the rest looked up from reference TRBV19 and TRBJ1-3, is DGGITQSPKYLFRKEGQNVTLSCEQNLNHDAMYWYRQDPGQGLRLIYYSQIVNDFQKGDIAEGYSVSREKKESFPLTVTSAQKNPTAFYLCASSIGGRPDTIYFGEGSWLTVV.

J is TRBJ2-1 and V is TRBV7-2; no clear D. This CDR3 contains 15 residues. The germline gives CDR1 SGHTA, CDR2 FQGNSA. V lost 0 bases to trimming and J lost 0 bases, with 6 bases between them. CDR3 in DNA: TGTGCCAGCAGCTTAGCGGGCATCTCCTACAATGAGCAGTTCTTC. Encoded protein: CASSLAGISYNEQFF.

In this sample, this clone turned up a few times. The CDR3 reads CASSLVAGNQETQYF. Here the CDR3 DNA reads TGCGCCAGCAGCTTGGTTGCCGGGAACCAAGAGACCCAGTACTTC. V is TRBV5-1 and J is TRBJ2-5, with D perhaps matching TRBD2 (5 bases). The CDR3 consists of 15 residues. The V gene lost 0 bases and the J gene lost 0 bases, with 9 bases spanning the gap. The germline V gene encodes CDR1 SGHRS and CDR2 YFSETQ.

The chain carries TRBV19 and TRBJ2-5; D is uncertain. Trimming removed 8 bases from V and 5 bases from J, with 18 bases in between. The CDR3 is 14 amino acids. The germline V gene encodes CDR1 LNHDA and CDR2 SQIVND (reference sequence). CDR3 region: CASFEQPTVETQYF. In DNA form, the CDR3 reads TGTGCCAGTTTTGAACAGCCGACGGTCGAGACCCAGTACTTC. The full variable domain, its missing parts supplied by reference TRBV19 and TRBJ2-5, is DGGITQSPKYLFRKEGQNVTLSCEQNLNHDAMYWYRQDPGQGLRLIYYSQIVNDFQKGDIAEGYSVSREKKESFPLTVTSAQKNPTAFYLCASFEQPTVETQYFGPGTRLLVL.

This clone has more than one count but fewer than ten. This chain joins TRBV7-8 and TRBJ2-1; TRBD2 might be the D (7 bases). With 4 bases removed from V and 6 bases from J, the gap between germline ends came to 19 bases. Per germline, CDR1 SGHVS and CDR2 FQNEAQ. This CDR3 comprises 16 residues. This CDR3 reads CASSSLGAGAVNEQFF. In nucleotides, the CDR3 is TGTGCCAGCAGCTCCTTGGGCGCGGGGGCGGTCAATGAGCAGTTCTTC. The full variable domain, with the rest looked up from reference TRBV7-8 and TRBJ2-1, is GAGVSQSPRYKVAKRGQDVALRCDPISGHVSLFWYQQALGQGPEFLTYFQNEAQLDKSGLPSDRFFAERPEGSVSTLKIQRTQQEDSAVYLCASSSLGAGAVNEQFFGPGTRLTVL.

This clone was picked up a small number of times. J is TRBJ2-7 and V is TRBV1. TRBV1 is flagged as a pseudogene. This CDR3 has 14 residues. The CDR3 DNA reads TGCACCAGCAGACCCCTAGGGAACCTCTACGAGCAGTACTTC. Encoded protein: CTSRPLGNLYEQYF.

This chain links TRBV9 with TRBJ1-2; TRBD1 matches 8 bases. The trim removed 4 bases at V and 6 bases at J, leaving 5 bases unmatched. This CDR3 contains 13 residues. Per germline, CDR1 SGDLS and CDR2 YYNGEE. Here the CDR3 DNA reads TGTGCCAGCAGCCGCGGGGGACAGGATGGCTACACCTTC. It specifies CASSRGGQDGYTF.

The J gene is TRBJ1-4, the V gene TRBV7-2; D may be TRBD1 (5 bases). The germline gives CDR1 SGHTA, CDR2 FQGNSA. V was pared by 5 bases and J by 3 bases, with 13 bases between. The CDR3 totals 15 residues. The DNA of the CDR3 is TGTGCCAGCAGCATGGGGGTTTTGGCTAATGAAAAACTGTTTTTT. Translated, it gives CASSMGVLANEKLFF. Combining the CDR3 with reference TRBV7-2 and TRBJ1-4 gives the whole variable domain GAGVSQSPSNKVTEKGKDVELRCDPISGHTALYWYRQSLGQGLEFLIYFQGNSAPDKSGLPSDRFSAERTGGSVSTLTIQRTQQEDSAVYLCASSMGVLANEKLFFGSGTQLSVL.

The chain couples TRBV5-6 to TRBJ1-5; D might be TRBD1 (6 bases). Germline V gene sequence: CDR1 SGHDT, CDR2 YYEEEE. The CDR3 consists of 17 residues. Trimming cost V 1 base and J 3 bases, with 17 bases left between them. The CDR3 here is CASSLWGAKKNNQPQHF. DNA for the CDR3: TGTGCCAGCAGCTTGTGGGGGGCTAAGAAAAACAATCAGCCCCAGCATTTT.

V and J are TRBV5-1 and TRBJ1-2; possible D gene TRBD1, 6 bases. V gave up 0 bases and J gave up 4 bases, with 7 bases separating them. The CDR3 contains 13 residues. The germline gives CDR1 SGHRS, CDR2 YFSETQ. The CDR3 nucleotides read TGCGCCAGCAGCTTGGAAGGGGGCTATGGCTACACCTTC. As protein: CASSLEGGYGYTF.

The chain links TRBV5-1 to TRBJ1-2; D is perhaps TRBD1 (6 bases). Germline-derived CDR1 and CDR2 are SGHRS and YFSETQ. The germline V and J ends were trimmed by 1 base and 0 bases, with 13 bases remaining between them. The CDR3 runs 16 residues. CDR3 bases: TGCGCCAGCAGCTTGAGTATGGGGGCGACTAACTATGGCTACACCTTC. The encoded protein is CASSLSMGATNYGYTF.